This T cell receptor (beta chain) was observed in a study of beta chain features in type 1 diabetes. Findings and limits, study-wide: TCRB CDR3 length was moderately but significantly reduced in all four CD4+ subsets of Type 1 diabetes patients.

As to this clone: Its specificity is not known.

Germline CDR1 and CDR2: LGHNA and YNFKEQ. The CDR3 covers 14 residues. V lost 2 bases and J 4 bases, leaving 11 bases between the germline ends. As every portion of the isolated RNA was reverse transcribed, the sequencing read expressed TCRB transcripts. TCRdb keeps only in-frame clones here, not all; method: immunoSEQ multiplex PCR. The sample contains around 130,000 clones, approximately 10% of which appear only once. The source material was central memory CD4+ T cells from blood. The V and J genes are TRBV4-2 and TRBJ2-5, with D possibly matching TRBD2 (5 bases). This clonotype originated in a man in his thirties or forties with type 1 diabetes. CDR3 sequence: CASSQQGGAETQYF. In DNA, the CDR3 is TGTGCCAGCAGCCAACAAGGAGGAGCAGAGACCCAGTACTTC.